The T cell receptor (beta chain) under discussion was sequenced for a study of beta chain features in type 1 diabetes. Sequencing targeted expressed TCRB transcripts, as all isolated RNA had been reverse transcribed. The repertoire was sequenced with immunoSEQ multiplex PCR; TCRdb's copy has only in-frame clones and lacks some. The sample consists of under 350,000 clones, over 11% of them appearing once. This clone was seen just once. The antigen is not known. There was one heparinised blood draw per donor, averaging about 116 mL. Trimming at V came to 1 base and at J to 4 bases, leaving 5 bases not matched to a gene. Germline V gives CDR1 MNHEY, CDR2 SVGAGI. The length of the CDR3 is 16 residues. Study observations and caveats: TCRB CDR3 length was moderately but significantly reduced in all four CD4+ subsets of Type 1 diabetes patients.

The rearrangement uses TRBV6-5 and TRBJ2-3, with 10 nucleotides matching TRBD2. This sequence was found in a man younger than 45 with type 1 diabetes. Source material: naive CD4+ T cells from blood. The DNA for the CDR3 is TGTGCCAGCAGTTACTACGGGACTAGCGAGGCAGATACGCAGTATTTT. Amino acids: CASSYYGTSEADTQYF.